The 32 T cell receptor beta chains below were found in one sample sequenced in a study of T-cell memory formation after mild COVID-19. TCRdb reprocessed the 5' RACE reads via MiXCR and lists one record per CDR3 protein. The sample consists of roughly 340,000 distinct CDR3 sequences, around 20% of them appearing once. Sequenced input: PBMCs or a T cell subset sorted from them (not recorded which). These receptor sequences come from a man aged 18 to 29 who had mild COVID-19 (a few samples of this study predate the infection). Cell type and time point are not known.

This clonotype was picked up many times. This rearrangement joins TRBV7-6 to TRBJ1-5, with D unresolved. Germline CDR1 is SGHVS and CDR2 is FNYEAQ. The CDR3 has 12 residues. V gave up 2 bases and J gave up 7 bases, with 6 bases separating them. CDR3 nucleotides: TGTGCCAGCAGCTTATGGAGGCAGCCCCAGCATTTT. It translates to CASSLWRQPQHF.

This clonotype was detected many times. The genes are TRBV9 and TRBJ2-3, with 7 nucleotides matching TRBD2. Germline V gene sequence: CDR1 SGDLS, CDR2 YYNGEE. J was trimmed by 8 bases and V by 4 bases; bases with no gene match: 13. The CDR3 has 15 residues. The DNA for the CDR3 is TGTGCCAGCAGCCCCCTCAGCGGGGAGGTCATTACGCAGTATTTT. Its translation: CASSPLSGEVITQYF.

This sequence joins TRBV30 and TRBJ2-7; unclear D gene. Germline V gene sequence: CDR1 GTSNPN, CDR2 SVGIG (reference sequence). V was cut by 0 bases and J by 3 bases, with 9 bases left in between. The CDR3 extends over 13 amino acids. The CDR3 spells CAWSVRSGYEQYF. Here the CDR3 DNA reads TGTGCCTGGAGTGTACGATCGGGCTACGAGCAGTACTTC.

The rearrangement joins TRBV28 to TRBJ2-6, with D possibly matching TRBD1 (6 bases). Germline CDR1 reads MDHEN; CDR2 reads SYDVKM. Trimming took off 3 bases at V and 0 bases at J, with 18 bases between the two ends. The CDR3 loop spans 19 amino acids. The chain's CDR3 is CASSFRRGGISSGANVLTF. The CDR3 bases are TGTGCCAGCAGTTTCCGTCGAGGGGGAATTAGCTCTGGGGCCAACGTCCTGACTTTC.

This clonotype came up a few times. The chain couples TRBV6-5 to TRBJ1-1; 8 positions match TRBD1. CDR3 length: 15 residues. V lost 5 bases to trimming and J lost 2 bases; unmatched junction nucleotides: 7. Germline CDR1 is MNHEY and CDR2 is SVGAGI. CDR3 loop: CASSRSGTGNTEAFF. The CDR3 bases are TGTGCCAGCAGTCGGTCCGGGACAGGTAACACTGAAGCTTTCTTT.

The CDR3 DNA reads TGTGCCAGCAGCCAGACAGTTTTGAACACCGGGGAGCTGTTTTTT. Amino acid sequence: CASSQTVLNTGELFF. The chain employs TRBV7-9 and TRBJ2-2, with a possible D match to TRBD1 (5 bases). The CDR3 is 15 amino acids. Trimming removed 5 bases from V and 1 base from J, with 11 bases in between. The germline V gene encodes CDR1 SEHNR and CDR2 FQNEAQ (reference sequence).

The chain combines TRBV4-1 with TRBJ1-5; unclear D gene. V was pared by 3 bases and J by 4 bases, with 13 bases between. Per the germline V gene, CDR1 is MGHRA and CDR2 is YSYEKL. The CDR3 loop spans 15 amino acids. This CDR3 reads CASSQARSSNQPQHF. The CDR3 coding sequence is TGCGCCAGCAGCCAGGCGCGTTCATCAAATCAGCCCCAGCATTTT.

The J gene is TRBJ2-5, the V gene TRBV20-1; no firm D call. Germline V gives CDR1 DFQATT, CDR2 SNEGSKA (reference sequence). The CDR3 totals 12 residues. With 5 bases removed from V and 3 bases from J, the gap between germline ends came to 10 bases. As DNA, the CDR3 is TGCAGTGCTTCACGGAGAGAAGAGACCCAGTACTTC. It specifies CSASRREETQYF.

The genes are TRBV11-2 and TRBJ2-6; 8 bases fit TRBD1. This CDR3 is built from 17 residues. CDR1 SGHAT and CDR2 FQNNGV come from the germline V gene. V dropped 4 bases and J dropped 3; count of bases not matched to a gene: 8. The CDR3 sequence is CASSSWTGSLGANVLTF. The CDR3 nucleotides read TGTGCCAGCAGCTCCTGGACAGGGTCTCTTGGGGCCAACGTCCTGACTTTC. The whole variable domain, remainder taken from reference TRBV11-2 and TRBJ2-6, is EAGVAQSPRYKIIEKRQSVAFWCNPISGHATLYWYQQILGQGPKLLIQFQNNGVVDDSQLPKDRFSAERLKGVDSTLKIQPAKLEDSAVYLCASSSWTGSLGANVLTFGAGSRLTVL.

In this sample, this clonotype turned up a few times. The chain uses TRBV12-3 or TRBV12-4 and TRBJ2-3; tentatively, D is TRBD1 (5 bases). The V end was cut by 6 bases, the J end by 8 bases, with 18 bases between. The CDR3 sequence is 14 residues long. The CDR3 loop is CASSLTFGARTQYF. DNA for the CDR3: TGTGCCAGCAGCCTGACTTTTGGGGCCCGTACGCAGTATTTT.

The V call is TRBV24-1, the J call TRBJ2-5, with D possibly being TRBD2 (5 bases). Germline CDR1 reads KGHDR; CDR2 reads SFDVKD. The CDR3 runs 15 residues. With 0 bases removed from V and 3 bases from J, the gap between germline ends came to 10 bases. DNA of the CDR3: TGTGCCACCAGTGATTTGGTTGAAGCGGAAGAGACCCAGTACTTC. Translating it yields CATSDLVEAEETQYF.

This clonotype has just a few counts. The rearrangement joins TRBV5-1 to TRBJ1-2, with D possibly TRBD1 on 6 matching bases. Trimming took off 3 bases at V and 3 bases at J, with 12 bases between the two ends. Germline lookup yields CDR1 SGHRS and CDR2 YFSETQ. The CDR3 length is 14 residues. Here the CDR3 reads CASSWEQGYYGYTF. CDR3 sequence (DNA): TGCGCCAGCAGCTGGGAACAGGGCTACTATGGCTACACCTTC. Full variable domain (remainder filled in from reference TRBV5-1 and TRBJ1-2): KAGVTQTPRYLIKTRGQQVTLSCSPISGHRSVSWYQQTPGQGLQFLFEYFSETQRNKGNFPGRFSGRQFSNSRSEMNVSTLELGDSALYLCASSWEQGYYGYTFGSGTRLTVV.

The genes are TRBV6-2 or TRBV6-3 and TRBJ2-1; no reliable D call. V was trimmed by 3 bases and J by 2 bases, leaving 8 bases between them. Germline assignment: CDR1 MNHEY and CDR2 SVGEGT. The CDR3 length is 14 residues. The chain's CDR3 is CASSYAGTYNEQFF. The CDR3 DNA reads as TGTGCCAGCAGTTATGCCGGAACCTACAATGAGCAGTTCTTC.

This clonotype appeared a few times. The gene calls are TRBV5-1 and TRBJ2-1; 10 nucleotides agree with TRBD2. The V gene end was trimmed by 0 bases and the J gene end by 9 bases; junction bases not matched to a gene: 3. Germline V gene sequence: CDR1 SGHRS, CDR2 YFSETQ. The CDR3 is 14 amino acids. This CDR3 is CASSLGLAGLEQFF. In nucleotides, the CDR3 is TGCGCCAGCAGCTTGGGACTAGCGGGCCTTGAGCAGTTCTTC.

This clonotype has more than one count but fewer than ten. The chain combines TRBV12-3 or TRBV12-4 with TRBJ1-2, with 7 bases matching TRBD1. The CDR3 covers 12 residues. J gave up 4 bases and V 6 bases, and 2 bases lay outside the gene matches. The CDR3 region is CASRGDSYGYTF. The CDR3 DNA follows: TGTGCCAGCAGGGGGGACAGCTATGGCTACACCTTC.

This rearrangement joins TRBV3-1 to TRBJ2-7; tentative D call: TRBD1 (6 bases). CDR3 size: 15 residues. In germline, CDR1 is LGHDT, CDR2 YNNKEL (reference sequence). Between the trimmed V and J ends, which lost 0 bases and 0 bases, there was a span of 9 bases. Here the CDR3 reads CASSQDYRASYEQYF. DNA for the CDR3: TGTGCCAGCAGCCAAGATTACAGGGCCTCCTACGAGCAGTACTTC.

This clonotype turned up a few times. The chain joins TRBV19 to TRBJ2-1; D remains ambiguous. The germline V and J ends were trimmed by 4 bases and 9 bases, with 13 bases remaining between them. This CDR3 is 13 amino acids long. Germline CDR1 LNHDA, CDR2 SQIVND (reference sequence). The CDR3: CASSTGVGSEQFF. The CDR3 nucleotides are TGTGCCAGTAGTACCGGAGTGGGCAGTGAGCAGTTCTTC.

The gene calls are TRBV6-2 or TRBV6-3 and TRBJ2-1; 8 bases are shared with TRBD1. The CDR3 totals 12 residues. Germline-derived CDR1 and CDR2 are MNHEY and SVGEGT. V was pared by 6 bases and J by 8 bases, with 3 bases of the junction left unmatched. The CDR3 spells CASRDRADEQFF. In DNA form, the CDR3 reads TGTGCCAGCAGGGACAGGGCGGATGAGCAGTTCTTC.

This clonotype was recorded a few times. This sequence joins TRBV4-3 and TRBJ2-6; D gene ambiguous. The germline CDR1 and CDR2 sequences are LGHNA and YSLEER. Trimming took 1 base from V and 1 from J, leaving 8 bases between them. This CDR3 spans 16 amino acids. The CDR3 sequence: CASSQVTGSGANVLTF. The CDR3 DNA follows: TGCGCCAGCAGCCAAGTGACCGGGTCTGGGGCCAACGTCCTGACTTTC.

The gene calls are TRBV5-1 and TRBJ1-2, with D hard to call. This CDR3 is 14 amino acids long. The V gene's germline CDR1 is SGHRS and CDR2 YFSETQ. V gave up 1 base and J gave up 0 bases, with 7 bases separating them. This chain's CDR3 is CASSLTVTNYGYTF. In nucleotides, the CDR3 is TGCGCCAGCAGCTTGACGGTCACTAACTATGGCTACACCTTC. The full variable domain, completed using reference TRBV5-1 and TRBJ1-2, is KAGVTQTPRYLIKTRGQQVTLSCSPISGHRSVSWYQQTPGQGLQFLFEYFSETQRNKGNFPGRFSGRQFSNSRSEMNVSTLELGDSALYLCASSLTVTNYGYTFGSGTRLTVV.

The chain has TRBV25-1 and TRBJ2-1; 7 bases line up with TRBD1. J was trimmed by 0 bases and V by 10 bases; bases with no gene match: 3. The CDR3 runs 13 residues. Germline CDR1 MGHDK, CDR2 SYGVNS. In DNA form, the CDR3 reads TGTGCCACCCGACAGGGCTCCTACAATGAGCAGTTCTTC. This encodes CATRQGSYNEQFF. The full variable domain, completed using reference TRBV25-1 and TRBJ2-1, is EADIYQTPRYLVIGTGKKITLECSQTMGHDKMYWYQQDPGMELHLIHYSYGVNSTEKGDLSSESTVSRIRTEHFPLTLESARPSHTSQYLCATRQGSYNEQFFGPGTRLTVL.

The V gene is TRBV6-5, the J gene TRBJ1-5; perhaps TRBD1 as D (6 bases). This CDR3 has 15 residues. V lost 6 bases and J 1 base, leaving 13 bases between the germline ends. Germline CDR1 is MNHEY and CDR2 is SVGAGI. The CDR3 is CASRPGASSNQPQHF. CDR3 DNA: TGTGCCAGCAGGCCAGGGGCGTCGAGCAATCAGCCCCAGCATTTT.

The CDR3 loop is CASSLEGLGDTQYF. CDR3 DNA sequence: TGTGCCAGCAGCTTAGAGGGGCTGGGAGATACGCAGTATTTT. The chain carries TRBV11-3 and TRBJ2-3; a possible D gene is TRBD1 (5 bases). V was cut by 0 bases and J by 5 bases, with 9 bases left in between. Germline V gene data show CDR1 as SGHNT and CDR2 as YENEEA. This CDR3 is 14 amino acids long.

J is TRBJ1-5 and V is TRBV12-3 or TRBV12-4, with 9 bases that match TRBD1. The CDR3 totals 16 residues. V gave up 5 bases and J gave up 1 base; unmatched junction bases: 6. The CDR3 coding sequence is TGTGCCAGCAGTCGGACAGGGGACCGAAGCAATCAGCCCCAGCATTTT. Translated: CASSRTGDRSNQPQHF.

This clonotype was seen a few times. This chain joins TRBV14 and TRBJ2-5; D is ambiguous. CDR1 is SGHDN and CDR2 is FVKESK in the germline V gene. Trimming took off 0 bases at V and 4 bases at J, with 9 bases between the two ends. The CDR3 contains 14 residues. The CDR3 DNA reads TGTGCCAGCAGCCAAGATTTCACCATAGAGACCCAGTACTTC. Its translation: CASSQDFTIETQYF.

This clonotype has only a few counts. V and J are TRBV4-2 and TRBJ2-1; D is possibly TRBD1 (6 bases). Per germline, CDR1 LGHNA and CDR2 YNFKEQ. The CDR3 spans 16 residues. With 6 bases removed from V and 5 bases from J, the gap between germline ends came to 20 bases. The CDR3 loop is CASRHEPGHQNNEQFF. The DNA for the CDR3 is TGTGCCAGCAGACACGAACCGGGACACCAGAACAATGAGCAGTTCTTC.

This clonotype was found a few times. This sequence joins TRBV28 and TRBJ1-1, with D hard to call. The CDR3 totals 13 residues. The V end was cut by 3 bases, the J end by 2 bases, with 7 bases between. Germline V gene sequence: CDR1 MDHEN, CDR2 SYDVKM. CDR3 sequence reads: CASSFALNTEAFF. CDR3 sequence (DNA): TGTGCCAGCAGTTTTGCGCTTAACACTGAAGCTTTCTTT. The full variable domain, with the rest looked up from reference TRBV28 and TRBJ1-1, is DVKVTQSSRYLVKRTGEKVFLECVQDMDHENMFWYRQDPGLGLRLIYFSYDVKMKEKGDIPEGYSVSREKKERFSLILESASTNQTSMYLCASSFALNTEAFFGQGTRLTVV.

The V call is TRBV2, the J call TRBJ2-3; maybe TRBD2 (6 bases). Between the trimmed V and J ends, which lost 4 bases and 0 bases, there was a span of 20 bases. The CDR3 runs to 18 residues. Germline values: CDR1 SNHLY, CDR2 FYNNEI. CDR3 sequence: CASSVLVWEVSSTDTQYF. CDR3 nucleotide sequence: TGTGCCAGCAGTGTCCTAGTATGGGAGGTCTCTAGCACAGATACGCAGTATTTT.

This clonotype was seen just once. This chain links TRBV2 with TRBJ2-7; 7 positions match TRBD1. The CDR3 is 15 amino acids. The V segment lost 1 base and the J segment 3 bases; nucleotides outside the gene matches: 6. Germline V gives CDR1 SNHLY, CDR2 FYNNEI. The CDR3 DNA follows: TGTGCCAGCAGTGAAGACAGGGGATTACACTACGAGCAGTACTTC. Translation gives CASSEDRGLHYEQYF. The full variable domain, rest sourced from reference TRBV2 and TRBJ2-7, is EPEVTQTPSHQVTQMGQEVILRCVPISNHLYFYWYRQILGQKVEFLVSFYNNEISEKSEIFDDQFSVERPDGSNFTLKIRSTKLEDSAMYFCASSEDRGLHYEQYFGPGTRLTVT.

The genes are TRBV12-3 or TRBV12-4 and TRBJ1-2; the match to TRBD1 covers 8 bases. The CDR3 consists of 14 residues. V lost 6 bases and J lost 4; bases outside the gene matches: 7. DNA of the CDR3: TGTGCCAGCAGAATACAGGGGGGCGGCTATGGCTACACCTTC. This codes for CASRIQGGGYGYTF.

This clonotype has more than one count but fewer than ten. The V and J genes are TRBV4-1 and TRBJ2-7; a weak D match, TRBD1 (5 bases). V lost 1 base and J lost 4, with 8 bases in between. The CDR3 is made up of 13 amino acids. The V gene's germline CDR1 is MGHRA and CDR2 YSYEKL. CDR3 residues: CASSQGGAYEQYF. The CDR3 DNA reads TGCGCCAGCAGCCAAGGTGGGGCTTACGAGCAGTACTTC.

This clonotype has a handful of counts. The chain employs TRBV4-3 and TRBJ2-2; tentatively, D is TRBD2 (5 bases). V lost 3 bases and J lost 5, with 13 bases in between. This CDR3 contains 15 residues. The germline V gene has CDR1 LGHNA and CDR2 YSLEER. This chain's CDR3 is CASSQGSRRTGELFF. The CDR3 DNA reads TGCGCCAGCAGCCAGGGGTCTAGGAGGACCGGGGAGCTGTTTTTT.